These 4 T cell receptor beta chains originate from one sample sequenced in a study of read filtering for tumor transcriptome and immune sequencing. From about 400 ng of RNA, a library with molecular barcoded alpha/delta and beta/gamma adaptors was made. TCRdb re-called the reads through MiXCR, storing one row per CDR3 protein. In the table there are more than 100,000 distinct CDR3 sequences, 10% to 15% of which are singletons. Sequences were obtained from a population of CD138-negative cells sorted from bone marrow. The source of these receptors is a donor aged 40 or over with multiple myeloma.

This clonotype was seen at least ten times. The junction departs from germline at one end; a sequencing error may be responsible. The chain is built from TRBV18 and TRBJ2-6; maybe TRBD1 (5 bases). The CDR3 is 16 amino acids. Looked up from germline, CDR1 is KGHSH and CDR2 is LQKENI. In DNA form, the CDR3 reads TGTGCCAGCTCACCACCTGGCTGGGCTGGGGCCAACGTTCTGACTTTC. Protein sequence: CASSPPGWAGANVLTF.

This clonotype showed up many times. The V call is TRBV2, the J call TRBJ2-5; D possibly corresponds to TRBD2 (5 bases). This CDR3 is 15 amino acids long. Trimming pared 5 bases from V and 2 bases from J, leaving 15 bases between. Per the germline V gene, CDR1 is SNHLY and CDR2 is FYNNEI. The CDR3 loop is CASSSSRTGQETQYF. CDR3 in DNA: TGTGCCAGCAGTTCGAGTCGGACTGGGCAAGAGACCCAGTACTTC.

Note on this clonotype: It is likely a read error, because the conserved phenylalanine at the end of the CDR3 is missing. The chain uses TRBV5-1 and TRBJ2-1; 9 nucleotides line up with TRBD1. The germline V gene has CDR1 SGHRS and CDR2 YFSETQ. The length of the CDR3 is 15 residues. The junction had 10 bases not matched to a gene; V was cut back by 5 bases and J by 7 bases. CDR3 nucleotide sequence: TGCGCCAGCAGGCGGGGACAGGGAGGGGTAAATGAGCAGTTCTCC. Residues: CASRRGQGGVNEQFS.

This clonotype has a count of ten or more. The V call is TRBV20-1, the J call TRBJ1-5; the match to TRBD1 covers 8 bases. Germline values: CDR1 DFQATT, CDR2 SNEGSKA (reference sequence). This CDR3 is built from 14 residues. Trimming removed 4 bases from V and 6 bases from J; junction bases left unmatched: 8. The CDR3 sequence: CSAIGQGASQPQHF. Written as DNA, the CDR3 is TGCAGTGCTATCGGACAGGGAGCGTCTCAGCCCCAGCATTTT.